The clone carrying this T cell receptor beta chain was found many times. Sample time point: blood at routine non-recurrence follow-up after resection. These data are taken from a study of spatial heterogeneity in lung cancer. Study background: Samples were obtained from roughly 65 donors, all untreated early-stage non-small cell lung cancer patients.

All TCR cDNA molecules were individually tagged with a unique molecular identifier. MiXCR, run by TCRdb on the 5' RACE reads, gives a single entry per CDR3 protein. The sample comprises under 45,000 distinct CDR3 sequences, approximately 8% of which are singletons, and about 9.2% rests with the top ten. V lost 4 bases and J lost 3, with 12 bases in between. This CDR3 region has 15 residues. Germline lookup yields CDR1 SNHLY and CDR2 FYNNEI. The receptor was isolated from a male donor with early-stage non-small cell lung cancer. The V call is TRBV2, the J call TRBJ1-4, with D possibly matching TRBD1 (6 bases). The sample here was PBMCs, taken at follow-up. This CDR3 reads CASSGQGFANEKLFF. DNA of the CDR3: TGTGCCAGCAGTGGGCAGGGGTTTGCTAATGAAAAACTGTTTTTT. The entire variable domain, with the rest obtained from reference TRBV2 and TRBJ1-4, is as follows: EPEVTQTPSHQVTQMGQEVILRCVPISNHLYFYWYRQILGQKVEFLVSFYNNEISEKSEIFDDQFSVERPDGSNFTLKIRSTKLEDSAMYFCASSGQGFANEKLFFGSGTQLSVL.